The present T cell receptor (beta chain) was sequenced within a study of spatial heterogeneity in lung cancer. Study-level information: Among detected sequences, beta-chain ones consistently exceeded alpha-chain ones in number. Raw-read counts averaged over ten per unique TCR and UMI combination.

The presence of a unique molecular identifier marked each TCR cDNA molecule. TCRdb fed the 5' RACE reads into MiXCR, producing one record per CDR3 protein. The table lists fewer than 7,500 distinct CDR3 sequences, about an eighth of them singletons. The CDR3 extends over 15 amino acids. Germline-derived CDR1 and CDR2 are DFQATT and SNEGSKA (reference sequence). Trimming removed 6 bases at V and 3 bases at J, with 19 bases between. Findings and caveats of the study: Tumoral mutation counts were tracked by counts of expanded intratumoral alpha and beta TCRs.

Stated time point: sample taken at primary tumor resection. In each case, whole RNA from tumor, nontumor lung or frozen PBMC was sequenced unsorted. This clonotype was seen ten or more times. Antigen specificity is unknown. This clonotype was sampled from a female donor with early-stage non-small cell lung cancer. The chain combines TRBV20-1 with TRBJ2-3; weak D call: TRBD2 (5 bases). The specimen was lung tumor tissue, collected at surgery. The CDR3 spells CSAAGGQITTDTQYF. The CDR3 nucleotides read TGCAGTGCCGCGGGCGGGCAGATTACTACAGATACGCAGTATTTT.